Each of the 29 T cell receptor beta chains below was sequenced from the same sample in a study of blood T cell repertoires in COVID-19. TCRdb's table, derived via immunoSEQ multiplex PCR, lists solely in-frame clones and lacks some. The sample consists of about 260,000 clones, 87% of them appearing once. The sequenced material came from peripheral blood. The receptors were sampled from a woman aged 40 to 50 who had recovered from COVID-19.

The V gene is TRBV7-2, the J gene TRBJ1-2; TRBD1 agrees at 8 bases. Germline V gene sequence: CDR1 SGHTA, CDR2 FQGNSA. The J segment lost 4 bases and the V segment lost 5 bases, leaving 3 bases of the junction unmatched. This CDR3 is built from 13 residues. The CDR3 loop reads CASSRTGPYGYTF. The CDR3 DNA reads as TGTGCCAGCAGCCGGACAGGGCCCTATGGCTACACCTTC.

The chain employs TRBV6-2 or TRBV6-3 and TRBJ2-1, with TRBD2 as a possible D gene (5 bases). The V end lost 7 bases, the J end lost 4 bases, and 20 bases lay between the germline ends. The CDR3 is 16 amino acids. The V gene's germline CDR1 is MNHEY and CDR2 SVGEGT. The CDR3 region is CASTPESGDYYNEQFF. CDR3 bases: TGTGCCAGCACCCCCGAAAGTGGTGACTATTACAATGAGCAGTTCTTC.

In its sample, this clone was seen once. V and J are TRBV9 and TRBJ2-1, with D tentatively TRBD2 (6 bases). The length of the CDR3 is 15 residues. Trimming took off 3 bases at V and 2 bases at J, with 12 bases between the two ends. CDR1 SGDLS and CDR2 YYNGEE come from the germline V gene. The CDR3 DNA follows: TGTGCCAGCAGCGATGGGGACTTCCCCTACAATGAGCAGTTCTTC. The encoded protein is CASSDGDFPYNEQFF. Looking up the rest from reference TRBV9 and TRBJ2-1 gives the full variable domain: DSGVTQTPKHLITATGQRVTLRCSPRSGDLSVYWYQQSLDQGLQFLIQYYNGEERAKGNILERFSAQQFPDLHSELNLSSLELGDSALYFCASSDGDFPYNEQFFGPGTRLTVL.

The chain has TRBV12-5 and TRBJ1-5; no clear D. CDR1 is LGHNT and CDR2 is FRNRAP in the germline V gene. V shed 3 bases and J shed 1 base, with 16 bases lying between them. This CDR3 is built from 17 residues. The CDR3 region is CASGLHVLARSNQPQHF. The CDR3, as DNA: TGTGCTAGTGGTTTACATGTATTAGCGAGGAGCAATCAGCCCCAGCATTTT.

Worth noting for this clone: Other DNA sequences in this specimen translate into the identical CDR3. The V gene is TRBV11-2, the J gene TRBJ1-1, with D unclear. Germline values: CDR1 SGHAT, CDR2 FQNNGV. This CDR3 contains 13 residues. V shed 3 bases and J shed 4 bases, with 9 bases lying between them. The CDR3 bases are TGTGCCAGCAGCTTGGCAGCGGGCACTGAAGCTTTCTTT. Protein product: CASSLAAGTEAFF.

The rearrangement joins TRBV5-1 to TRBJ1-4, with D possibly matching TRBD1 (5 bases). Trimming removed 7 bases at V and 6 bases at J, with 10 bases between. From germline, CDR1 is SGHRS and CDR2 YFSETQ. This CDR3 contains 12 residues. DNA of the CDR3: TGCGCCAGCTCGGGGGACGATGAAAAACTGTTTTTT. Amino acids: CASSGDDEKLFF.

Comments on this clone: Additional DNA sequences in this sample encode the identical CDR3. The chain couples TRBV12-3 or TRBV12-4 to TRBJ2-5, with unresolved D. V was pared by 2 bases and J by 5 bases, with 3 bases between. The length of the CDR3 is 11 residues. The CDR3 sequence is CASSLRETQYF. In DNA form, the CDR3 reads TGTGCCAGCAGTTTACGGGAGACCCAGTACTTC.

V is TRBV10-1 and J is TRBJ2-1, with 11 bases that match TRBD1. This CDR3 has 14 residues. Per germline, CDR1 WNHNN and CDR2 SYGVQD (reference sequence). Unmatched junction bases numbered 4, after V lost 6 bases and J lost 6 bases. The CDR3 DNA sequence: TGCGCCAGCAGCCGGGACAGGGGGTTCAATGAGCAGTTCTTC. Its translation is CASSRDRGFNEQFF.

This clone has only one observation. V is TRBV6-1 and J is TRBJ2-1; 14 positions agree with TRBD2. Germline assignment: CDR1 MNHNS and CDR2 SASEGT. The trim removed 2 bases at V and 8 bases at J, leaving 2 bases unmatched. This CDR3 has 15 residues. The CDR3 region is CASSESGLAGDEQFF. The CDR3 nucleotides are TGTGCCAGCAGTGAATCGGGACTAGCGGGGGATGAGCAGTTCTTC.

This sequence joins TRBV11-3 and TRBJ2-1, with 8 bases matching TRBD2. Germline V gives CDR1 SGHNT, CDR2 YENEEA. CDR3 length: 14 amino acids. V lost 5 bases, J lost 6 bases, and 6 bases stayed unmatched. CDR3 sequence: CASSTHGGGNEQFF. CDR3 sequence (DNA): TGTGCCAGCAGCACCCACGGGGGGGGCAATGAGCAGTTCTTC.

The chain links TRBV19 to TRBJ2-1; a weak D match, TRBD1 (6 bases). Trimming stripped 5 bases from V and 0 bases from J, with 11 bases between. CDR1 and CDR2 from the germline V gene are LNHDA and SQIVND (reference sequence). The CDR3 extends over 15 amino acids. The CDR3, as DNA: TGTGCCAGTAGTGCGAAAGGGGGCTCCTACAATGAGCAGTTCTTC. Protein sequence: CASSAKGGSYNEQFF.

The CDR3 loop is CASSLFAAGANTGELFF. The CDR3 DNA is TGCGCCAGCAGCTTGTTTGCTGCAGGGGCGAACACCGGGGAGCTGTTTTTT. This rearrangement joins TRBV5-1 to TRBJ2-2; D is possibly TRBD1 (6 bases). Germline CDR1 SGHRS, CDR2 YFSETQ. The CDR3 totals 17 residues. Trimming removed 1 base from V and 0 bases from J, with 13 bases in between.

The rearrangement uses TRBV9 and TRBJ2-3, with 9 bases fitting TRBD1. The CDR3 is made up of 15 amino acids. In germline, CDR1 is SGDLS, CDR2 YYNGEE. The ends lost 3 bases at V and 8 bases at J; junction bases unmatched: 10. The CDR3 loop is CASSGWTGALATQYF. Here the CDR3 DNA reads TGTGCCAGCAGCGGGTGGACAGGGGCCTTGGCTACGCAGTATTTT.

This chain links TRBV2 with TRBJ2-3; 10 bases are a match to TRBD1. The CDR3 runs to 14 residues. Unmatched junction bases numbered 1, after V lost 4 bases and J lost 3 bases. CDR1 SNHLY and CDR2 FYNNEI come from the germline V gene. The CDR3 coding sequence is TGTGCCAGCAGTGCGGACAGGGGGACAGATACGCAGTATTTT. This sequence encodes CASSADRGTDTQYF.

The rearrangement links TRBV6-2 or TRBV6-3 to TRBJ2-1, with 11 bases aligning to TRBD2. With V trimmed by 2 bases and J by 4 bases, 10 bases remained unmatched. The CDR3 has 18 amino acids. Germline values: CDR1 MNHEY, CDR2 SVGEGT. The CDR3 is CASSYEAGSGGGYNEQFF. The CDR3 DNA follows: TGTGCCAGCAGTTACGAGGCGGGTAGCGGGGGGGGATACAATGAGCAGTTCTTC.

V is TRBV3-1 (or the pseudogene TRBV3-2) and J is TRBJ2-3; D is perhaps TRBD2 (6 bases). V shed 0 bases and J shed 5 bases, with 18 bases lying between them. This CDR3 contains 17 residues. Germline V gene data show CDR1 as LGHDT and CDR2 as YNNKEL (reference sequence). CDR3 residues: CASSQDGTGVAGDTQYF. CDR3 coding DNA: TGTGCCAGCAGCCAAGATGGAACGGGGGTTGCCGGAGATACGCAGTATTTT.

The chain couples TRBV5-1 to TRBJ2-4, with TRBD2 as a possible D gene (5 bases). The germline V gene has CDR1 SGHRS and CDR2 YFSETQ. This CDR3 comprises 15 residues. V lost 4 bases to trimming and J lost 2 bases, with 13 bases between them. The CDR3 reads CASSPVEGSKNIQYF. In DNA, the CDR3 is TGCGCCAGCAGCCCGGTCGAGGGTTCCAAAAACATTCAGTACTTC.

About this clone: At one end, the junction sequence differs from germline, possibly due to a read error. The CDR3 loop reads CASSFGRSSTGTQYF. DNA of the CDR3: TGTGCCAGCAGTTTTGGCAGGTCGTCCACAGGTACGCAGTATTTT. This chain connects TRBV28 to TRBJ2-3; weak D call: TRBD1 (5 bases). CDR1 and CDR2 from the germline V gene are MDHEN and SYDVKM. The CDR3 spans 15 residues.

The V call is TRBV5-5, the J call TRBJ1-1, with D unresolved. V was trimmed by 4 bases and J by 2 bases, leaving 12 bases between them. The length of the CDR3 is 14 residues. Germline V gives CDR1 SGHKS, CDR2 YYEKEE (reference sequence). DNA for the CDR3: TGTGCCAGCAGCGTTGAGGCCTTAAACACTGAAGCTTTCTTT. Translating it yields CASSVEALNTEAFF.

In its sample, this clone ranks as medium-sized (0.01 to 0.1%). The chain combines TRBV3-1 (or the pseudogene TRBV3-2) with TRBJ1-2; D gene uncertain. Germline CDR1 is LGHDT and CDR2 is YNNKEL (reference sequence). V was cut by 5 bases and J by 7 bases, with 17 bases left in between. The CDR3 is made up of 14 amino acids. CDR3 region: CASSATAWHGGYTF. The CDR3 nucleotides are TGTGCCAGCAGCGCAACCGCTTGGCATGGTGGCTACACCTTC.

This chain connects TRBV29-1 to TRBJ1-1; D is perhaps TRBD1 (5 bases). Trimming removed 6 bases at V and 6 bases at J, with 14 bases between. CDR3 length: 12 residues. Germline values: CDR1 SQVTM, CDR2 ANQGSEA. The CDR3 sequence: CSVIPGDSEAFF. In DNA form, the CDR3 reads TGCAGCGTGATCCCGGGGGACTCTGAAGCTTTCTTT.

The genes are TRBV6-6 and TRBJ1-6; 7 positions match TRBD1. The CDR3 is 14 amino acids. The germline gives CDR1 MNHNY, CDR2 SVGAGI (reference sequence). The J segment lost 7 bases and the V segment lost 6 bases, leaving 6 bases of the junction unmatched. This chain's CDR3 is CASSPLTGNSPLHF. The DNA for the CDR3 is TGTGCCAGCAGCCCCCTGACAGGGAATTCACCCCTCCACTTT.

V gene TRBV7-2 combines with J gene TRBJ1-2, with 11 bases fitting TRBD1. V dropped 5 bases and J dropped 4; count of bases not matched to a gene: 6. Germline CDR1 reads SGHTA; CDR2 reads FQGNSA. The CDR3 loop spans 15 amino acids. CDR3 sequence: CASSRGQGAIYGYTF. The CDR3 region has the DNA TGTGCCAGCAGCCGTGGACAGGGGGCAATCTATGGCTACACCTTC.

The J gene is TRBJ2-2, the V gene TRBV5-1, with 7 nucleotides matching TRBD1. The CDR3 is made up of 16 amino acids. Germline V CDR1 and CDR2: SGHRS, YFSETQ. Trimming took 3 bases from V and 2 from J; bases not matched to a gene: 7. In DNA form, the CDR3 reads TGCGCCAGCAGCTCGAAGGGACAGTCAAACACCGGGGAGCTGTTTTTT. The encoded protein is CASSSKGQSNTGELFF.

The chain uses TRBV5-4 and TRBJ1-2; D is unresolved. Per germline, CDR1 SGHNT and CDR2 YYREEE (reference sequence). The V end was cut by 4 bases, the J end by 7 bases, with 8 bases between. This CDR3 comprises 11 residues. The CDR3 here is CASSLAGGYTF. CDR3 DNA: TGTGCCAGCAGCCTCGCAGGTGGCTACACCTTC. Using reference TRBV5-4 and TRBJ1-2 for the parts outside the CDR3, the full variable domain is ETGVTQSPTHLIKTRGQQVTLRCSSQSGHNTVSWYQQALGQGPQFIFQYYREEENGRGNFPPRFSGLQFPNYSSELNVNALELDDSALYLCASSLAGGYTFGSGTRLTVV.

The chain is built from TRBV6-1 and TRBJ2-3; 9 nucleotides line up with TRBD2. Germline loops: CDR1 MNHNS, CDR2 SASEGT. CDR3 length: 19 residues. V lost 0 bases, J lost 2 bases, and 12 bases stayed unmatched. CDR3 protein: CASSEAGGGGGVITDTQYF. CDR3 nucleotides: TGTGCCAGCAGTGAAGCGGGCGGTGGCGGGGGGGTAATCACAGATACGCAGTATTTT.

V is TRBV10-1 and J is TRBJ1-1, with TRBD1 as a possible D gene (5 bases). CDR1 WNHNN and CDR2 SYGVQD come from the germline V gene (reference sequence). CDR3 length: 13 residues. Trimming removed 6 bases from V and 5 bases from J, with 13 bases in between. CDR3 in DNA: TGCGCCAGCAGATTTCCAAGGGGTACTGAAGCTTTCTTT. Its protein is CASRFPRGTEAFF.

V and J are TRBV2 and TRBJ2-7; TRBD1 agrees at 8 bases. CDR3 length: 14 residues. In germline, CDR1 is SNHLY, CDR2 FYNNEI. With 2 bases clipped from V and 7 bases from J, the junction kept 7 bases outside the gene matches. CDR3 sequence (DNA): TGTGCCAGCAGTGAAAGGCAGGGGGCATGGGAGCAGTACTTC. Amino acid sequence: CASSERQGAWEQYF.

The chain combines TRBV19 with TRBJ1-6; 7 bases match TRBD1. This CDR3 region has 14 residues. V lost 5 bases to trimming and J lost 7 bases; unmatched junction nucleotides: 5. The V gene's germline CDR1 is LNHDA and CDR2 SQIVND (reference sequence). CDR3: CASSWDRWNSPLHF. For the CDR3, the DNA is TGTGCCAGTAGTTGGGACAGATGGAATTCACCCCTCCACTTT.